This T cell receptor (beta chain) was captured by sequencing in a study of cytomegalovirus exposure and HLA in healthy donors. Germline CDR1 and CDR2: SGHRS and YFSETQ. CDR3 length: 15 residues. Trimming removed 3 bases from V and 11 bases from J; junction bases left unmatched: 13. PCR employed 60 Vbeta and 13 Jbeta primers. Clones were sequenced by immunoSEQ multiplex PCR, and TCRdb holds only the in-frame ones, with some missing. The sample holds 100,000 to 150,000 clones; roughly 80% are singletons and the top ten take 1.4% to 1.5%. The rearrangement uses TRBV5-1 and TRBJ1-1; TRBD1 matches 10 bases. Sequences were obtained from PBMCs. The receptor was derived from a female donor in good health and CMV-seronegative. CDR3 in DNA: TGCGCCAGCAGCTCGCTTGACAGGGGGCTTCTCCCGGCTTTCTTT. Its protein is CASSSLDRGLLPAFF.